What follows are 26 T cell receptor beta chains derived from one specimen sequenced in a study of blood T cell repertoires in COVID-19. Method: immunoSEQ multiplex PCR; TCRdb's copy keeps in-frame clones and lacks some. In the table there are about 270,000 clones, roughly nine tenths of which are singletons. Sequencing was carried out using peripheral blood. The receptors were sampled from a man aged 40-49 years who had recovered from COVID-19.

The chain recombines TRBV4-3 with TRBJ2-1; 9 bases are shared with TRBD2. The J segment lost 5 bases and the V segment lost 0 bases, leaving 2 bases of the junction unmatched. Germline V CDR1 and CDR2: LGHNA, YSLEER. The CDR3 is made up of 15 amino acids. The CDR3 spells CASSQDQRGDNEQFF. The CDR3 region has the DNA TGCGCCAGCAGCCAAGACCAGCGGGGGGACAATGAGCAGTTCTTC.

The chain couples TRBV2 to TRBJ2-2; 8 nucleotides align to TRBD2. The CDR3 runs to 14 residues. The V and J ends lost 5 bases and 5 bases, in that order; junction bases with no gene match: 4. The germline V gene has CDR1 SNHLY and CDR2 FYNNEI. Here the CDR3 reads CASSLAGKTGELFF. CDR3 sequence (DNA): TGTGCCAGCAGTTTAGCGGGAAAAACCGGGGAGCTGTTTTTT.

V is TRBV4-3 and J is TRBJ2-7; 9 bases are a match to TRBD1. The V segment lost 1 base and the J segment 5 bases; nucleotides outside the gene matches: 6. Per the germline V gene, CDR1 is LGHNA and CDR2 is YSLEER. The CDR3 sequence is 15 residues long. The chain's CDR3 is CASSQAQGALNEQYF. The CDR3 DNA reads TGCGCCAGCAGCCAAGCACAGGGGGCTTTGAACGAGCAGTACTTC.

The genes are TRBV6-5 and TRBJ1-4, with TRBD1 identical over 10 bases. Germline V gives CDR1 MNHEY, CDR2 SVGAGI. With 1 base clipped from V and 8 bases from J, the junction kept 4 bases outside the gene matches. This CDR3 is 15 amino acids long. The CDR3 spells CASSYWGQGNEKLFF. The DNA of the CDR3 is TGTGCCAGCAGTTACTGGGGACAGGGGAACGAAAAACTGTTTTTT.

The genes are TRBV2 and TRBJ2-3; D may be TRBD2 (7 bases). V was clipped by 5 bases and J by 3 bases, with 12 bases between them. The CDR3 has 14 amino acids. CDR1 SNHLY and CDR2 FYNNEI come from the germline V gene. This CDR3 is CASSTGGATDTQYF. The CDR3 DNA reads as TGTGCCAGCAGTACGGGGGGCGCGACAGATACGCAGTATTTT.

This clone was seen just once. V gene TRBV29-1 combines with J gene TRBJ1-2; the match to TRBD1 covers 9 bases. J gave up 8 bases and V 0 bases, and 7 bases lay outside the gene matches. Germline V gene data show CDR1 as SQVTM and CDR2 as ANQGSEA. CDR3 length: 14 amino acids. The CDR3 DNA follows: TGCAGCGTTGAAGACTCACAGGGGGCGCAAGGCTACACCTTC. Protein product: CSVEDSQGAQGYTF. The variable domain in full, with the rest retrieved from reference TRBV29-1 and TRBJ1-2, is SAVISQKPSRDICQRGTSLTIQCQVDSQVTMMFWYRQQPGQSLTLIATANQGSEATYESGFVIDKFPISRPNLTFSTLTVSNMSPEDSSIYLCSVEDSQGAQGYTFGSGTRLTVV.

The chain carries TRBV5-4 and TRBJ2-7, with no clear D. V was pared by 4 bases and J by 2 bases, with 10 bases between. This CDR3 region has 13 residues. Germline assignment: CDR1 SGHNT and CDR2 YYREEE (reference sequence). The CDR3 reads CASSPRPPYEQYF. Written as DNA, the CDR3 is TGTGCCAGCAGCCCCCGTCCCCCCTACGAGCAGTACTTC.

This clone was picked up a small number of times. This chain links TRBV30 with TRBJ2-2, with D perhaps TRBD1 (6 bases). The V end lost 3 bases, the J end lost 6 bases, and 11 bases lay between the germline ends. The CDR3 length is 13 residues. The germline gives CDR1 GTSNPN, CDR2 SVGIG (reference sequence). This CDR3 reads CAWRVTGSGELFF. CDR3 DNA sequence: TGTGCCTGGAGGGTTACAGGGTCCGGGGAGCTGTTTTTT.

The chain has TRBV5-1 and TRBJ1-1; 8 bases line up with TRBD1. The CDR3 consists of 20 residues. The ends lost 5 bases at V and 2 bases at J; junction bases unmatched: 23. Germline values: CDR1 SGHRS, CDR2 YFSETQ. CDR3 DNA sequence: TGCGCCAGCAGACTCCGAGCAGGGGGCGTAACCTCAATCGTCAACACTGAAGCTTTCTTT. Encoded protein: CASRLRAGGVTSIVNTEAFF.

The genes are TRBV11-2 and TRBJ2-7, with 12 bases identical to TRBD2. Germline trimming cut 8 bases from V and 7 bases from J; bases unmatched to any gene: 9. This CDR3 contains 14 residues. The germline gives CDR1 SGHAT, CDR2 FQNNGV. CDR3 DNA sequence: TGTGCCAGCTCCAAGTCGGGGACTAGCGGGGAGCAGTACTTC. It yields the protein CASSKSGTSGEQYF. Looking up the rest from reference TRBV11-2 and TRBJ2-7 gives the full variable domain: EAGVAQSPRYKIIEKRQSVAFWCNPISGHATLYWYQQILGQGPKLLIQFQNNGVVDDSQLPKDRFSAERLKGVDSTLKIQPAKLEDSAVYLCASSKSGTSGEQYFGPGTRLTVT.

This clone was recorded a few times. This sequence joins TRBV10-3 and TRBJ1-6; 8 bases map to TRBD1. V lost 6 bases and J lost 6; bases outside the gene matches: 1. Looked up from germline, CDR1 is ENHRY and CDR2 is SYGVKD. The CDR3 has 13 residues. The DNA for the CDR3 is TGTGCCATCAGCGACAGGGGTAATTCACCCCTCCACTTT. It specifies CAISDRGNSPLHF.

The chain joins TRBV12-5 to TRBJ1-5, with a weak D call TRBD1 (6 bases). CDR3 length: 13 residues. V was cut by 5 bases and J by 4 bases, with 9 bases left in between. Germline CDR1 reads LGHNT; CDR2 reads FRNRAP. CDR3 sequence reads: CASGTGWNQPQHF. For the CDR3, the DNA is TGTGCTAGTGGTACAGGGTGGAATCAGCCCCAGCATTTT.

V gene TRBV15 combines with J gene TRBJ2-1; 13 bases are a match to TRBD2. With 1 base clipped from V and 6 bases from J, the junction kept 0 bases outside the gene matches. The CDR3 loop spans 15 amino acids. Germline V CDR1 and CDR2: LNHNV, YYDKDF (reference sequence). CDR3 loop: CATSRGTSGGNEQFF. CDR3 in DNA: TGTGCCACCAGCAGAGGGACTAGCGGGGGCAATGAGCAGTTCTTC.

This clone appeared once. The chain uses TRBV5-6 and TRBJ2-7; 7 bases align to TRBD2. The germline V gene has CDR1 SGHDT and CDR2 YYEEEE. The V segment lost 7 bases and the J segment 1 base; nucleotides outside the gene matches: 5. The CDR3 extends over 13 amino acids. In DNA, the CDR3 is TGTGCCAGCCGGCGGGGGTTTTCCTACGAGCAGTACTTC. Translating gives CASRRGFSYEQYF.

This rearrangement joins TRBV27 to TRBJ2-1; no reliable D call. Germline V gene data show CDR1 as MNHEY and CDR2 as SMNVEV (reference sequence). The V end lost 5 bases, the J end lost 8 bases, and 13 bases lay between the germline ends. The CDR3 spans 13 residues. For the CDR3, the DNA is TGTGCCAGCAGTCAAGACCAGCGCGATGAGCAGTTCTTC. Protein product: CASSQDQRDEQFF.

The chain carries TRBV18 and TRBJ1-1, with D uncertain. The CDR3 length is 12 residues. V was cut by 3 bases and J by 8 bases, with 10 bases left in between. Germline CDR1 reads KGHSH; CDR2 reads LQKENI. The CDR3 region has the DNA TGTGCCAGCTCACCCCAGGCTCTGGAAGCTTTCTTT. Protein: CASSPQALEAFF.

The genes are TRBV5-4 and TRBJ1-4, with D maybe TRBD1 (5 bases). The V gene lost 4 bases and the J gene lost 8 bases, with 21 bases spanning the gap. CDR3 length: 16 amino acids. Germline lookup yields CDR1 SGHNT and CDR2 YYREEE (reference sequence). CDR3 sequence reads: CASSQGGASKVEKLFF. CDR3 bases: TGTGCCAGCAGCCAAGGCGGGGCCTCGAAGGTGGAAAAACTGTTTTTT.

The V gene is TRBV5-4, the J gene TRBJ2-7, with 14 bases lining up with TRBD2. Germline V gene data show CDR1 as SGHNT and CDR2 as YYREEE (reference sequence). The CDR3 consists of 20 residues. V gave up 4 bases and J gave up 2 bases; unmatched junction bases: 17. The CDR3 protein is CASSPLRLAGGSYEAYEQYF. CDR3 bases: TGTGCCAGCAGCCCCCTCCGACTAGCGGGAGGGTCTTACGAAGCCTACGAGCAGTACTTC. Together with reference TRBV5-4 and TRBJ2-7, the CDR3 gives the full variable domain: ETGVTQSPTHLIKTRGQQVTLRCSSQSGHNTVSWYQQALGQGPQFIFQYYREEENGRGNFPPRFSGLQFPNYSSELNVNALELDDSALYLCASSPLRLAGGSYEAYEQYFGPGTRLTVT.

The chain has TRBV6-2 or TRBV6-3 and TRBJ1-5; possible D gene TRBD1, 5 bases. The CDR3 extends over 16 amino acids. Trimming took 0 bases from V and 2 from J, leaving 11 bases between them. Germline values: CDR1 MNHEY, CDR2 SVGEGT. Here the CDR3 reads CASSYSGVSGNQPQHF. CDR3 bases: TGTGCCAGCAGTTACTCAGGGGTAAGTGGCAATCAGCCCCAGCATTTT.

This chain links TRBV7-2 with TRBJ1-4; 8 bases fit TRBD1. The CDR3 contains 13 residues. CDR1 is SGHTA, CDR2 FQGNSA, per germline. V gave up 5 bases and J gave up 7 bases; unmatched junction bases: 3. The CDR3 here is CASSKDRVEKLFF. CDR3 sequence (DNA): TGTGCCAGCAGCAAGGACAGGGTTGAAAAACTGTTTTTT.

V gene TRBV6-1 combines with J gene TRBJ2-5; 8 bases map to TRBD2. The germline V gene encodes CDR1 MNHNS and CDR2 SASEGT. The V segment lost 3 bases and the J segment 5 bases; nucleotides outside the gene matches: 5. The CDR3 extends over 14 amino acids. Here the CDR3 reads CASSDGGARETQYF. CDR3 coding DNA: TGTGCCAGCAGTGACGGGGGGGCTAGGGAGACCCAGTACTTC.

The rearrangement joins TRBV3-1 (or the pseudogene TRBV3-2) to TRBJ2-1, with D possibly being TRBD2 (5 bases). The CDR3 sequence is 14 residues long. V was clipped by 6 bases and J by 3 bases, with 12 bases between them. Per the germline V gene, CDR1 is LGHDT and CDR2 is YNNKEL (reference sequence). CDR3 in DNA: TGTGCCAGCAGGTCCCGGGGAGTCTACAATGAGCAGTTCTTC. Residues: CASRSRGVYNEQFF.

This chain joins TRBV5-1 and TRBJ2-7; possible D gene TRBD2, 6 bases. V lost 5 bases and J 7 bases, leaving 10 bases between the germline ends. The V gene's germline CDR1 is SGHRS and CDR2 YFSETQ. There are 11 residues in the CDR3. The CDR3 loop is CASRAGGEQYF. In nucleotides, the CDR3 is TGCGCCAGCAGGGCCGGAGGGGAGCAGTACTTC.

J is TRBJ1-3 and V is TRBV2; D is unclear. The CDR3 runs 13 residues. The V end lost 8 bases, the J end lost 4 bases, and 12 bases lay between the germline ends. From germline, CDR1 is SNHLY and CDR2 FYNNEI. The CDR3: CASFGAKGNTIYF. The DNA for the CDR3 is TGTGCCAGCTTCGGAGCGAAGGGAAACACCATATATTTT. Variable domain in full (rest from reference TRBV2 and TRBJ1-3): EPEVTQTPSHQVTQMGQEVILRCVPISNHLYFYWYRQILGQKVEFLVSFYNNEISEKSEIFDDQFSVERPDGSNFTLKIRSTKLEDSAMYFCASFGAKGNTIYFGEGSWLTVV.

This clone was found a few times. The gene calls are TRBV5-8 and TRBJ2-3; unclear D gene. CDR3 length: 17 amino acids. V lost 0 bases and J lost 0, with 14 bases in between. Germline lookup yields CDR1 SGHTS and CDR2 YDEGEE. CDR3 DNA sequence: TGTGCCAGCAGCTTGGGTCCTAGGAGCTCTAGCACAGATACGCAGTATTTT. Protein product: CASSLGPRSSSTDTQYF.

This sequence joins TRBV3-1 (or the pseudogene TRBV3-2) and TRBJ2-4, with 9 bases aligning to TRBD2. J was trimmed by 0 bases and V by 3 bases; bases with no gene match: 12. The germline CDR1 and CDR2 sequences are LGHDT and YNNKEL (reference sequence). The CDR3 is 19 residues long. The CDR3 is CASSHSGRGRLLAKNIQYF. CDR3 nucleotides: TGTGCCAGCAGCCATAGCGGGAGAGGAAGACTTTTAGCCAAAAACATTCAGTACTTC.